The entry that follows covers one TCR beta chain sequence. Which antigen it targets is not known. The CDR3 does not end in the conserved phenylalanine or tryptophan, so this is likely a read error. V is shortened by 1 base, J by 6 bases, and the region joining them spans 13 bases. The CDR3 has 15 amino acids, counting both end residues. The only DNA kept is the CDR3, 45 bases in frame from the first base. The germline V gene gives CDR1 as SGHTA and CDR2 as FQGNSA. Amplification of TCR beta CDR3 regions was carried out from RNA transcripts. A first-round RT-PCR of the TCR CDR3 used the HTBI primer set with the Qiagen OneStep RT-PCR kit. Libraries were constructed in a second round of multiplex PCR, after which size selection and purification were carried out. Paired-end sequencing of the libraries was performed with 100 bp reads on an Illumina HiSeq2000. The paper's processing steps were these. SOAPnuke was used to process the raw data, throwing out any read that contained adapters or uncalled bases, had a mean Phred below 15, or lacked an exact constant-primer or identifier match. COPE v1.2.5 was used to merge high-quality paired reads, and clonotypes were defined as unique nucleotide sequences. Clonotypes were aligned to IMGT TRBV, TRBD and TRBJ reference segments using MiTCR v1.1. Analysis was restricted to V-J combinations with a frequency above 0.0001, which covered just over 98% of repertoires. The TCS score was defined as the ratio of F50 (clonal expansion) to E x V (chaos), calculated using BLOSUM62-based TCRdist between CDR3 peptides within each V-J. Welch's t-statistics and random forest reduced some 510 V-J features to fewer than 15, which were used in a naive Bayes classifier (R e1071). TCRdb reran the public reads through fastp at Q25 and MiXCR, keeping productive beta chains. Here each entry gathers all rows of one CDR3 protein and keeps the most common genes and DNA. The V and J calls shown here were made by TCRdb, not taken from the authors' results. For this sample there are 600,000 to 850,000 distinct CDR3 sequences; about 17% appear just once. Of the sample, approximately 15% is held by the ten largest clones.

This sample is part of a study of T cells in Graves' hyperthyroidism and ophthalmopathy (dated by TCRdb to about 2019). For the wider study: Peripheral blood samples were taken at the time of initial diagnosis, prior to any treatment. To identify TCR V-J signatures that set the groups apart, the researchers used a discovery cohort of approximately 98 patients, made up of some 41 with Graves' ophthalmopathy and some 56 with stable Graves' hyperthyroidism. An independent validation cohort of around 19 hyperthyroidism patients and some 15 patients who later progressed to ophthalmopathy tested prospective prediction of ophthalmopathy. The 100 or so discovery patients were randomly split 7:3 into training and test sets. In roughly six Graves' hyperthyroidism patients, the study also compared T-cell repertoires from thyroid tissue with T-cell repertoires from blood. After sampling, hyperthyroidism patients received methimazole starting at 30 mg daily, and ophthalmopathy patients received high-dose intravenous methylprednisolone. The paper describes TCR Vbeta CDR3 sequencing of more than 120 peripheral blood samples, made up of about 40 ophthalmopathy patients, roughly 72 hyperthyroidism patients and some 17 progressor patients.

General conclusions and limits of the study: Blood samples also contained most of the expanded thyroid clonotypes (frequency above 0.001), which suggests that blood repertoires may reflect thyroid immune responses. In validation, the model predicted progression to ophthalmopathy with around 71% sensitivity and about 72% specificity, a median of 6.5 months before onset. A model built on a 13 V-J signature distinguished ophthalmopathy from stable hyperthyroidism, reaching roughly 88% sensitivity and approximately 83% specificity in cross-validation and 80%/75% in testing. Sample size was not statistically predetermined, and blinding of investigators to group allocation was not performed.

The hyperthyroidism patients were between 18 and 65 years old and newly diagnosed, with a disease duration of less than 2 months. Patients with uncontrolled infections, other autoimmune diseases, pregnancy or lactation were excluded. Diagnoses were based on clinical symptoms, serum thyroxine and TRAb, thyroid ultrasound and orbital computed tomography. For progressor patients, blood was drawn at the first diagnosis of hyperthyroidism, before any ophthalmopathy symptoms had appeared. PBMCs were isolated from approximately 10 ml of fresh peripheral blood by Ficoll-Paque density gradient centrifugation. Progressor patients were initially diagnosed with Graves' hyperthyroidism and developed ophthalmopathy during follow-up. Trizol reagent was used to extract total RNA, and RNA quality was then checked on an Agilent 2100 Bioanalyzer.

The receptor's source is a woman between 45 and 60 years old with Graves' hyperthyroidism that later progressed to Graves' ophthalmopathy. This chain is built from TRBV7-2 and TRBJ1-5; the D gene is unclear. Sequencing was performed on blood. The CDR3 is CASSLVRENTQPQHL. The nucleotide sequence is TGTGCCAGCAGCTTAGTGAGGGAGAACACTCAGCCCCAGCATCTT.